This T cell receptor (beta chain) was recovered during a study of blood T cell repertoires in COVID-19. Resolution of symptoms, clearance, or two negative PCRs was present in recovered Cohort 3 donors. Some clones are missing from TCRdb's copy, which holds only in-frame ones; the method was immunoSEQ multiplex PCR. The sample carries roughly 290,000 clones, roughly 89% recorded once. Trimming took off 3 bases at V and 2 bases at J, with 12 bases between the two ends. The CDR3 has 15 residues. Germline V gene lookup returns CDR1 KGHSH and CDR2 LQKENI. The sequenced material came from PBMCs or T cells enriched from blood (not recorded which). This chain joins TRBV18 and TRBJ2-3; D perhaps matches TRBD1 (6 bases). The clonotype comes from a woman aged 40 to 55 who had recovered from COVID-19. The DNA for the CDR3 is TGTGCCAGCTCACCTTCAGGGGAATTCACAGATACGCAGTATTTT. As protein: CASSPSGEFTDTQYF.